The next 6 T cell receptor beta chains were all read from a single sample in a study of T cell changes during pregnancy in multiple sclerosis. Assay used: immunoSEQ multiplex PCR; TCRdb lists only in-frame clones, some missing. The sample carries around 60,000 clones, 94% recorded once. This specimen consisted of CD8+ T cells from peripheral blood mononuclear cells, obtained in the third trimester of pregnancy. These receptors originate from a female donor with multiple sclerosis, enrolled in a pregnancy study.

The chain is built from TRBV2 and TRBJ2-7; TRBD2 might be the D (5 bases). This CDR3 has 14 amino acids. CDR1 SNHLY and CDR2 FYNNEI come from the germline V gene. Trimming took off 11 bases at V and 4 bases at J, with 21 bases between the two ends. CDR3 DNA: TGTGCCCTCGAGGCCACCCCCGGCGGGTACGAGCAGTACTTC. It is translated as CALEATPGGYEQYF.

The rearrangement joins TRBV14 to TRBJ2-1; 8 nucleotides align to TRBD2. Germline loops: CDR1 SGHDN, CDR2 FVKESK. The CDR3 extends over 16 amino acids. V lost 4 bases, J lost 2 bases, and 7 bases stayed unmatched. The CDR3 DNA sequence: TGTGCCAGCAGCCGAAGGACTAGCAGGCCCTACAATGAGCAGTTCTTC. This codes for CASSRRTSRPYNEQFF.

The V call is TRBV25-1, the J call TRBJ2-5; TRBD2 matches at 8 bases. TRBJ2-7 explains the end of the DNA better; the J call may be wrong. CDR1 is MGHDK and CDR2 is SYGVNS in the germline V gene. The CDR3 contains 15 residues. CDR3 amino acids: CASSDPGTSSYEQYF. The CDR3 nucleotides read TGTGCCAGCAGTGACCCCGGGACTAGCTCCTACGAGCAGTACTTC.

The rearrangement links TRBV5-4 to TRBJ2-7; no firm D call. The germline CDR1 and CDR2 sequences are SGHNT and YYREEE (reference sequence). V was clipped by 0 bases and J by 3 bases, with 13 bases between them. The CDR3 spans 15 residues. The DNA for the CDR3 is TGTGCCAGCAGCTTGGAAGCCTCGCGGAGCTACGAGCAGTACTTC. Translation gives CASSLEASRSYEQYF.

The chain links TRBV5-1 to TRBJ1-2; 9 nucleotides align to TRBD1. Trimming took 0 bases from V and 8 from J; bases not matched to a gene: 5. Germline V lookup: CDR1 SGHRS, CDR2 YFSETQ. This CDR3 has 14 residues. In nucleotides, the CDR3 is TGCGCCAGCAGCTTGGTACAGGGGGCGCGAGGCTACACCTTC. It codes for CASSLVQGARGYTF.

The chain couples TRBV9 to TRBJ1-2, with D hard to call. Trimming removed 7 bases at V and 1 base at J, with 11 bases between. Germline CDR1 SGDLS, CDR2 YYNGEE. There are 13 residues in the CDR3. The CDR3: CASSTRFNYGYTF. The DNA for the CDR3 is TGTGCCAGCTCAACGCGTTTTAACTATGGCTACACCTTC.